This T cell receptor beta chain derives from a study of T cell changes during pregnancy in multiple sclerosis. Method: immunoSEQ multiplex PCR; TCRdb's copy keeps in-frame clones and lacks some. The sample lists 40,000 or so clones; 88% were seen once. Trimming cost V 4 bases and J 1 base, with 16 bases left between them. This CDR3 comprises 16 residues. Germline loops: CDR1 MNHNS, CDR2 SASEGT. The chain recombines TRBV6-1 with TRBJ1-1, with D possibly matching TRBD1 (5 bases). Sequencing used CD8+ T cells from peripheral blood mononuclear cells, obtained in the third trimester of pregnancy. The receptor was isolated from a female donor with multiple sclerosis, enrolled in a pregnancy study. The CDR3 sequence is CASSARPWGSNTEAFF. The CDR3, as DNA: TGTGCCAGCAGTGCACGCCCGTGGGGCTCGAACACTGAAGCTTTCTTT.